These 5 T cell receptor beta chains share one sample of origin, sequenced in a study of blood T cell repertoires in COVID-19. Assay: immunoSEQ multiplex PCR; the TCRdb copy retains only in-frame clones and omits some. The data contain 360,000 or so clones, nearly 90% of them singletons. The sample taken for sequencing was PBMCs or T cells enriched from blood (not recorded which). These TCRs come from a woman aged 25 to 39 who had recovered from COVID-19.

In this sample, this clone turned up once. V gene TRBV7-9 combines with J gene TRBJ1-1; TRBD1 might be the D (5 bases). The CDR3 contains 18 residues. Germline CDR1 reads SEHNR; CDR2 reads FQNEAQ (reference sequence). V shed 4 bases and J shed 11 bases, with 32 bases lying between them. This chain's CDR3 is CASSSVLPGLRGGEGAFF. CDR3 coding DNA: TGTGCCAGCAGCTCAGTGCTCCCAGGGTTACGGGGAGGAGAGGGGGCTTTCTTT.

The chain recombines TRBV2 with TRBJ1-4; 8 bases map to TRBD1. Germline lookup yields CDR1 SNHLY and CDR2 FYNNEI. The J segment lost 5 bases and the V segment lost 4 bases, leaving 6 bases of the junction unmatched. This CDR3 has 15 amino acids. The CDR3 bases are TGTGCCAGCAGTGCCCCCGGACAGGGAAATGAAAAACTGTTTTTT. Translation: CASSAPGQGNEKLFF.

The chain links TRBV7-2 to TRBJ1-2; possibly TRBD1 for D (5 bases). CDR3 length: 14 amino acids. Germline V lookup: CDR1 SGHTA, CDR2 FQGNSA. Trimming removed 8 bases at V and 5 bases at J, with 18 bases between. The CDR3 loop reads CASGGGTKLYGYTF. As DNA, the CDR3 is TGTGCCAGCGGTGGGGGGACGAAACTTTATGGCTACACCTTC.

The genes are TRBV5-6 and TRBJ1-6; 8 nucleotides agree with TRBD1. CDR3 length: 14 amino acids. The V and J ends lost 4 bases and 9 bases, in that order; junction bases with no gene match: 6. Germline CDR1 and CDR2: SGHDT and YYEEEE. CDR3 sequence reads: CASSPGQAGSPLHF. CDR3 nucleotides: TGTGCCAGCAGCCCGGGACAGGCGGGTTCACCCCTCCACTTT.

The rearrangement uses TRBV5-1 and TRBJ2-3; the D gene is possibly TRBD2 (5 bases). With 2 bases removed from V and 2 bases from J, the gap between germline ends came to 9 bases. The germline gives CDR1 SGHRS, CDR2 YFSETQ. This CDR3 comprises 14 residues. The CDR3 protein is CASSFPGNTDTQYF. In nucleotides, the CDR3 is TGCGCCAGCAGCTTTCCGGGAAACACAGATACGCAGTATTTT.